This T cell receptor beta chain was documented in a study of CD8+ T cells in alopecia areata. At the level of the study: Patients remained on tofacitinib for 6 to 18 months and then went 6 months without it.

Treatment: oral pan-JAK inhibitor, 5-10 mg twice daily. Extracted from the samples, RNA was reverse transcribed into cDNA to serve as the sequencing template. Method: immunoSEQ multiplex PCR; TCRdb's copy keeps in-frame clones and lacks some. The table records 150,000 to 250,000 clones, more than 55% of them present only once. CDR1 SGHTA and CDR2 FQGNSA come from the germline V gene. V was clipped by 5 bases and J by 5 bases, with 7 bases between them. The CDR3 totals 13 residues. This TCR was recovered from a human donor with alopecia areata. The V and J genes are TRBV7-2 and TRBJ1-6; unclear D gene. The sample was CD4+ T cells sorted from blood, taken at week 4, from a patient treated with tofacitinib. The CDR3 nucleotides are TGTGCCAGCAGCCCAAGGGATAATTCACCCCTCCACTTT. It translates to CASSPRDNSPLHF.